Below, 12 T cell receptor beta chains from the same sample are listed, as sequenced in a study of molecular identifiers for immune sequencing clone quantification. TCRdb used MiXCR to reprocess the PCR reads, holding one entry per CDR3 protein. The table records about 320,000 distinct CDR3 sequences, over 20% of them present only once. Material: naive CD8+ T cells from blood, with Jurkat cell RNA spiked in. Subset specified: FACS-sorted CD8+CD4-CCR7+CD45RA+ naive T cells. The receptors originated from a human donor in good health. Some libraries in this study had Jurkat cell RNA spiked in.

Points on this clonotype: An end of the junction does not agree with germline; a read error may underlie this. As DNA, the CDR3 is TGCAGTGCTAGTATAGGCCTAGCGGGCTACAATGAGCAGCTCTTC. Translated, it gives CSASIGLAGYNEQLF. This chain connects TRBV20-1 to TRBJ2-1; 8 positions match TRBD2. The CDR3 length is 15 residues. Germline CDR1 and CDR2: DFQATT and SNEGSKA (reference sequence).

In this sample, this clonotype turned up a few times. This clone may be a read error of a much larger clone one base away. This chain connects TRBV29-1 to TRBJ1-1; D is perhaps TRBD1 (5 bases). Germline CDR1 reads SQVTM; CDR2 reads ANQGSEA. The CDR3 loop spans 14 amino acids. Trimming took 6 bases from V and 3 from J, leaving 17 bases between them. The CDR3 here is CSVRQTERHTEAFF. In DNA, the CDR3 is TGCAGCGTAAGACAGACGGAAAGGCACACTGAAGCTTTCTTT.

At least ten counts were recorded for this clonotype. This chain connects TRBV19 to TRBJ1-5; D remains unclear. Germline V gene data show CDR1 as LNHDA and CDR2 as SQIVND (reference sequence). V lost 1 base to trimming and J lost 3 bases, with 7 bases between them. The CDR3 is made up of 14 amino acids. CDR3 sequence: CASSIVMPNQPQHF. The CDR3 coding sequence is TGTGCCAGTAGTATAGTGATGCCCAATCAGCCCCAGCATTTT. Using reference TRBV19 and TRBJ1-5 for the parts outside the CDR3, the full variable domain is DGGITQSPKYLFRKEGQNVTLSCEQNLNHDAMYWYRQDPGQGLRLIYYSQIVNDFQKGDIAEGYSVSREKKESFPLTVTSAQKNPTAFYLCASSIVMPNQPQHFGDGTRLSIL.

Turning to this clonotype: A read error may explain this, as a much larger clone is one base away. The rearrangement links TRBV6-4 to TRBJ2-5, with TRBD1 identical over 10 bases. CDR1 is MRHNA, CDR2 SNTAGT, per germline. The CDR3 runs 15 residues. Written as DNA, the CDR3 is TGTGCCAGCAGAGATGGGACAGGGGACCAAGGGACCCAGTACTTC. Protein: CASRDGTGDQGTQYF.

Notes on this clonotype: A read error may account for a junction end that differs from germline. V usage is TRBV6-2 or TRBV6-3 and J usage is TRBJ2-4; D may be TRBD2 (6 bases). This CDR3 contains 15 residues. The germline gives CDR1 MNHEY, CDR2 SVGEGT. DNA of the CDR3: TGTGTCAGCAGCTCCTGGGGGGAGGCCAAAAACATTCAGTACTTC. It specifies CVSSSWGEAKNIQYF.

The J gene is TRBJ1-1, the V gene TRBV6-1; 7 bases match TRBD1. The CDR3 extends over 17 amino acids. The V and J ends lost 2 bases and 6 bases, in that order; junction bases with no gene match: 15. Germline V gives CDR1 MNHNS, CDR2 SASEGT. The CDR3 is CASSELAGGPYGSEAFF. As DNA, the CDR3 is TGTGCCAGCAGTGAATTGGCAGGGGGTCCCTATGGCTCTGAAGCTTTCTTT.

This chain connects TRBV25-1 to TRBJ1-3; a possible D gene is TRBD1 (5 bases). Germline V gives CDR1 MGHDK, CDR2 SYGVNS. The V end was cut by 1 base, the J end by 0 bases, with 16 bases between. This CDR3 spans 18 amino acids. In DNA form, the CDR3 reads TGTGCCAGCAGTGAATTATTGTTGGGGCCGACCTCTGGAAACACCATATATTTT. Its protein product is CASSELLLGPTSGNTIYF.

This clonotype was counted ten times or more. The rearrangement uses TRBV24-1 and TRBJ2-1, with TRBD1 matching over 9 bases. The germline CDR1 and CDR2 sequences are KGHDR and SFDVKD. V shed 3 bases, J shed 8 bases, and the junction held 7 bases outside the gene matches. The CDR3 loop spans 15 amino acids. CDR3 protein: CATSDPRTGADEQFF. CDR3 bases: TGTGCCACCAGTGATCCCCGGACAGGGGCGGATGAGCAGTTCTTC.

This clonotype is a singleton in its sample. A much larger clone differs by one base, so this may be a read error. The rearrangement links TRBV9 to TRBJ2-3; D is possibly TRBD2 (6 bases). In germline, CDR1 is SGDLS, CDR2 YYNGEE. The V gene lost 3 bases and the J gene lost 3 bases, with 20 bases spanning the gap. The CDR3 covers 17 residues. The DNA for the CDR3 is TGTGCCAGCAGCGGCGGGACTGGCGGGGAAAGAACAGATACGCAGTATTTT. Protein product: CASSGGTGGERTDTQYF.

With regard to this clonotype: A much larger clone lies a single base off, so this may be a read error. The rearrangement links TRBV28 to TRBJ2-7; D is possibly TRBD1 (5 bases). From germline, CDR1 is MDHEN and CDR2 SYDVKM. The length of the CDR3 is 11 residues. The CDR3 region has the DNA TGTGCCAGCGGGCAGGGCTACGAGCCGTACTTC. Protein: CASGQGYEPYF.

This clonotype was found a few times. V and J are TRBV19 and TRBJ1-5, with 10 bases lining up with TRBD1. V lost 3 bases to trimming and J lost 0 bases; unmatched junction nucleotides: 5. Germline CDR1 LNHDA, CDR2 SQIVND (reference sequence). The CDR3 covers 17 residues. CDR3 DNA: TGTGCCAGTAGTATCGGGACAGGGGATTATAGCAATCAGCCCCAGCATTTT. It specifies CASSIGTGDYSNQPQHF.

In regard to this clonotype: A read error may produce the germline difference seen at one junction end. V gene TRBV30 combines with J gene TRBJ1-1; no clear D. Germline CDR1 is GTSNPN and CDR2 is SVGIG (reference sequence). CDR3 length: 15 residues. CDR3 in amino acids: CAWIARTVMNTEALF. DNA for the CDR3: TGTGCCTGGATCGCAAGAACTGTCATGAACACTGAAGCTCTCTTT.